This TCR beta chain appears in the sequencing data of a study of cytomegalovirus exposure and HLA in healthy donors. The primer mix had 60 Vbeta and 13 Jbeta primers. The repertoire was sequenced with immunoSEQ multiplex PCR; TCRdb's copy has only in-frame clones and lacks some. The table includes 150,000 to 200,000 clones, around 87% detected once. General study points: A few of the chains that were CMV-associated were confirmed in vitro to be specific for CMV antigens. Researchers reported in a later analysis that a missense DCLRE1C variant was tied to TCR beta V- and J-gene trimming. The study flagged about 150 TCR beta chains as cytomegalovirus-associated. A later analysis showed that HLA-associated TCR beta chains had undergone more clonal expansion than equally common others.

Notes on this clone: What it binds is unknown.

V lost 4 bases to trimming and J lost 0 bases; unmatched junction nucleotides: 6. The CDR3 contains 17 residues. Germline CDR1 is MGHRA and CDR2 is YSYEKL. Material: PBMCs. The chain has TRBV4-1 and TRBJ1-3; 10 bases align to TRBD1. The receptor comes from a young woman in good health and CMV-seronegative. CDR3 in amino acids: CASSPTRTGGSGNTIYF. For the CDR3, the DNA is TGCGCCAGCAGCCCCACCCGGACAGGGGGCTCTGGAAACACCATATATTTT.